This TCR beta chain was sequenced in a study of shared clonotypes between healthy human individuals. Whole-study findings and limits: When naive CD4 clonotypes were compared across several donors, 4% to 6.5% were shared.

This table comes from immunoSEQ multiplex PCR, and its TCRdb copy is limited to in-frame clones, with some not included. The repertoire holds fewer than 800,000 clones, 92% seen once, with about 24% in the top ten. Naive CD8 cells, CD45RO-negative and positively selected for CCR7, excluded terminally differentiated effector memory CD45RA+ cells. The CDR3 runs 17 residues. Germline loops: CDR1 SGHDN, CDR2 FVKESK. V was pared by 4 bases and J by 8 bases, with 12 bases of the junction left unmatched. Note on this clone: As yet, its antigen is unknown.

The rearrangement joins TRBV14 to TRBJ2-1; TRBD2 aligns across 12 bases. This receptor was obtained from a man under 40 in good health. The sequenced material came from naive CD8+ T cells sorted from blood. CDR3 loop: CASSPFVTSGSLYEQFF. In DNA, the CDR3 is TGTGCCAGCAGCCCCTTCGTGACTAGCGGGAGTCTCTATGAGCAGTTCTTC. The full variable domain, with the rest looked up from reference TRBV14 and TRBJ2-1, is EAGVTQFPSHSVIEKGQTVTLRCDPISGHDNLYWYRRVMGKEIKFLLHFVKESKQDESGMPNNRFLAERTGGTYSTLKVQPAELEDSGVYFCASSPFVTSGSLYEQFFGPGTRLTVL.